The sequence of this T cell receptor beta chain was determined in a study of blood T cell repertoires in COVID-19. Study overall: In each case, the material was cDNA or gDNA derived from T cells, B-cell-depleted T cells, or PBMCs.

Authors' data handling: Scientists estimated how many nucleated cells there were by amplifying reference gene primers. Method: immunoSEQ multiplex PCR; TCRdb's copy keeps in-frame clones and lacks some. The V and J calls and clone size were taken over from that table, and D and trimming were inferred from the DNA. In the table there are 250,000 to 300,000 clones, 87% of which are singletons. The CDR3 has 13 residues. From germline, CDR1 is GTSNPN and CDR2 SVGIG (reference sequence). V was trimmed by 4 bases and J by 2 bases, leaving 8 bases between them. Sequencing was done on a sample of peripheral blood. The sequence was obtained from a woman aged 50 to 60 who had recovered from COVID-19. This chain connects TRBV30 to TRBJ2-2; D unclear. The CDR3 DNA is TGTGCCTGGACCCTAATCAACACCGGGGAGCTGTTTTTT. Amino acids: CAWTLINTGELFF.